These 15 T cell receptor beta chains originate from one sample sequenced in a study of graft-versus-host responses after intestinal transplantation. Their antigen targets remain unknown. Only in-frame clones appear in the TCRdb table, and some are missing; sequencing was by immunoSEQ multiplex PCR. The sample lists approximately 85,000 clones, approximately 90% occurring once. Source: unstimulated CD8+ T cells sorted from spleen or lymph node cells, taken before transplant. These receptors all come from a human donor who was the organ donor for an intestinal transplant.

The chain carries TRBV5-6 and TRBJ2-7; no clear D gene. CDR3 length: 12 amino acids. V was pared by 0 bases and J by 5 bases, with 6 bases between. Germline lookup yields CDR1 SGHDT and CDR2 YYEEEE. The DNA for the CDR3 is TGTGCCAGCAGCTTGGCAGGTAACGAGCAGTACTTC. Protein product: CASSLAGNEQYF.

This chain joins TRBV5-5 and TRBJ2-3; TRBD2 matches 9 bases. Per germline, CDR1 SGHKS and CDR2 YYEKEE (reference sequence). The ends lost 3 bases at V and 2 bases at J; junction bases unmatched: 4. The CDR3 runs to 15 residues. The CDR3 coding sequence is TGTGCCAGCAGCTCGCTAGCGGGGCTCACAGATACGCAGTATTTT. Translating it yields CASSSLAGLTDTQYF.

The chain uses TRBV4-1 and TRBJ2-3, with 7 nucleotides matching TRBD2. CDR1 and CDR2 (germline): MGHRA, YSYEKL. V lost 3 bases and J lost 2; bases outside the gene matches: 8. The CDR3 has 16 residues. CDR3 residues: CASSHGSSGPTDTQYF. The DNA for the CDR3 is TGCGCCAGCAGCCATGGTTCTAGCGGCCCCACAGATACGCAGTATTTT.

The chain joins TRBV4-1 to TRBJ2-1; the match to TRBD2 covers 11 bases. The CDR3 runs to 17 residues. The germline gives CDR1 MGHRA, CDR2 YSYEKL. J was trimmed by 8 bases and V by 0 bases; bases with no gene match: 9. The CDR3 is CASSQDPKLAGAYEQFF. DNA of the CDR3: TGCGCCAGCAGCCAAGACCCCAAACTAGCGGGAGCCTATGAGCAGTTCTTC.

The chain is built from TRBV30 and TRBJ1-2; maybe TRBD1 (5 bases). In germline, CDR1 is GTSNPN, CDR2 SVGIG (reference sequence). Trimming cost V 3 bases and J 4 bases, with 21 bases left between them. The CDR3 is made up of 16 amino acids. The CDR3 sequence is CAWRSPGHLPFYGYTF. Written as DNA, the CDR3 is TGTGCCTGGAGAAGTCCCGGACACTTACCATTCTATGGCTACACCTTC.

The chain is built from TRBV9 and TRBJ2-3; no firm D call. Trimming cost V 0 bases and J 4 bases, with 9 bases left between them. Germline-derived CDR1 and CDR2 are SGDLS and YYNGEE. The CDR3 loop spans 14 amino acids. The CDR3 bases are TGTGCCAGCAGCGTAGGGCCAGGTCCAGATACGCAGTATTTT. Its protein product is CASSVGPGPDTQYF.

CDR3 DNA sequence: TGTGCCAGCAGCGTCGGACAGGAGAATTCACCCCTCCACTTT. It translates to CASSVGQENSPLHF. The genes are TRBV5-4 and TRBJ1-6; 7 nucleotides line up with TRBD1. The CDR3 spans 14 residues. The germline V gene has CDR1 SGHNT and CDR2 YYREEE (reference sequence). Trimming at V came to 4 bases and at J to 7 bases, leaving 5 bases not matched to a gene.

In its sample, this clone was seen once. This rearrangement joins TRBV27 to TRBJ1-1; maybe TRBD1 (5 bases). The CDR3 length is 14 residues. V shed 3 bases and J shed 1 base, with 9 bases lying between them. Germline CDR1 and CDR2: MNHEY and SMNVEV (reference sequence). The CDR3 DNA is TGTGCCAGCAGTTTGGGGCAGGGGAACACTGAAGCTTTCTTT. This encodes CASSLGQGNTEAFF.

The chain links TRBV9 to TRBJ1-2; 7 nucleotides match TRBD1. The ends lost 0 bases at V and 0 bases at J; junction bases unmatched: 2. The CDR3 consists of 15 residues. The germline V gene encodes CDR1 SGDLS and CDR2 YYNGEE. The CDR3 region is CASSVEGQPNYGYTF. DNA for the CDR3: TGTGCCAGCAGCGTAGAGGGACAGCCTAACTATGGCTACACCTTC.

Of note for this clone: Other DNA variants within this sample encode the same CDR3. The chain carries TRBV7-5 and TRBJ1-1; the D call in the table, TRBD1, was not verified against the DNA. TRBV7-5 is a known pseudogene. The CDR3 contains 14 residues. The CDR3 protein is CVRSWDSQNTEAFF. The CDR3 DNA follows: TGTGTCAGAAGCTGGGACAGTCAGAACACTGAAGCTTTCTTT.

V gene TRBV7-9 combines with J gene TRBJ1-4; D is uncertain. CDR1 and CDR2 (germline): SEHNR, FQNEAQ (reference sequence). This CDR3 comprises 12 residues. The V end lost 1 base, the J end lost 8 bases, and 5 bases lay between the germline ends. The CDR3 region is CASSLVGEKLFF. The CDR3 region has the DNA TGTGCCAGCAGCTTAGTAGGGGAAAAACTGTTTTTT.

This chain connects TRBV6-4 to TRBJ2-6; D is uncertain. Between the trimmed V and J ends, which lost 0 bases and 0 bases, there was a span of 6 bases. The CDR3 spans 16 residues. Germline CDR1 is MRHNA and CDR2 is SNTAGT. CDR3 coding DNA: TGTGCCAGCAGTGACTCGACAAACTCTGGGGCCAACGTCCTGACTTTC. It specifies CASSDSTNSGANVLTF.

This sequence joins TRBV19 and TRBJ2-7, with TRBD2 as a possible D gene (5 bases). The CDR3 has 15 residues. Germline V gene data show CDR1 as LNHDA and CDR2 as SQIVND (reference sequence). V lost 3 bases and J lost 4, with 16 bases in between. The chain's CDR3 is CASSIGRRQLYEQYF. CDR3 nucleotide sequence: TGTGCCAGTAGTATTGGCCGGAGGCAATTGTACGAGCAGTACTTC.

The chain joins TRBV27 to TRBJ1-1; no clear D gene. The germline V and J ends were trimmed by 4 bases and 1 base, with 7 bases remaining between them. This CDR3 spans 13 amino acids. Germline lookup yields CDR1 MNHEY and CDR2 SMNVEV (reference sequence). The CDR3 spells CASSWVSNTEAFF. The CDR3 DNA sequence: TGTGCCAGCAGTTGGGTTTCGAACACTGAAGCTTTCTTT.

This clone was recorded once. The genes are TRBV4-1 and TRBJ2-7; 11 nucleotides align to TRBD2. Germline V CDR1 and CDR2: MGHRA, YSYEKL. The CDR3 totals 16 residues. Unmatched junction bases numbered 9, after V lost 1 base and J lost 7 bases. The CDR3 DNA sequence: TGCGCCAGCAGCCAAGCCGTGTTAGCGGGAGGGCAGGAGCAGTACTTC. This encodes CASSQAVLAGGQEQYF.